This T cell receptor (beta chain) was recorded in a study of shared clonotypes between healthy human individuals. Study overall: CD4 naive and CD4 memory each took three plates per donor, while CD8 naive took two and CD8 memory one. The study's findings and limits: Few donors limited the genetic and exposure-history diversity represented. Sharing across four donors was highest in naive CD4 (about 5%) and lowest in memory CD8 (0.4%).

The V gene's germline CDR1 is MNHEY and CDR2 SVGAGI. With 4 bases clipped from V and 5 bases from J, the junction kept 9 bases outside the gene matches. The CDR3 has 15 residues. This clone was detected once. Antigen unknown. The repertoire was sequenced with immunoSEQ multiplex PCR; TCRdb's copy has only in-frame clones and lacks some. The table has around 2.3 million clones, roughly 95% seen once. The chain couples TRBV6-5 to TRBJ2-3; 7 bases are a match to TRBD2. The clonotype comes from a young man in good health. The specimen was naive CD4+ T cells sorted from blood. This sample's subset: CD45RA+ positively selected. CDR3 protein: CASSSTSSSGDTQYF. The CDR3 region has the DNA TGTGCCAGCAGTTCGACTAGCTCGAGTGGAGATACGCAGTATTTT.